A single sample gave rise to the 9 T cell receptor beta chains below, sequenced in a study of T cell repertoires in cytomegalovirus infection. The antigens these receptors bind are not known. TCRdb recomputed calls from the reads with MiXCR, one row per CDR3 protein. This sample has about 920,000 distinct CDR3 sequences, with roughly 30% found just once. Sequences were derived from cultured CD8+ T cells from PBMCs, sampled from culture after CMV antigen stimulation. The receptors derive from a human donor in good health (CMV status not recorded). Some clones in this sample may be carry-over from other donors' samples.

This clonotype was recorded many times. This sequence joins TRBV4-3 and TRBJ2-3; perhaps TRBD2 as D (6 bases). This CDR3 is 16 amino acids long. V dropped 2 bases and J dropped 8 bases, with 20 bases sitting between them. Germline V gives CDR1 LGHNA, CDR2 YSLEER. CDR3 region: CASSQPSGPGEGTQYF. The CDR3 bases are TGCGCCAGCAGCCAACCCAGCGGGCCCGGCGAAGGTACGCAGTATTTT.

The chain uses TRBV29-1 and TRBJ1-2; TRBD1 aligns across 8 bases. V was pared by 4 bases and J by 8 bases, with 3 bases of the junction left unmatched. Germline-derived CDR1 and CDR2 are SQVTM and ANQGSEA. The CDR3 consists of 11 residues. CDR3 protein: CSVVAGGGYTF. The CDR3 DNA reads TGCAGCGTTGTAGCAGGGGGCGGCTACACCTTC.

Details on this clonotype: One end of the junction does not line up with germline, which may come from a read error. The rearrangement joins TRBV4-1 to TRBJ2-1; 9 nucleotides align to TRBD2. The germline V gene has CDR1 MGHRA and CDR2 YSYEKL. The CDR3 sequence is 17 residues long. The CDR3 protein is CASSQDPIAGAIIGQFF. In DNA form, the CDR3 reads TGTGCCAGCAGCCAAGATCCCATAGCGGGGGCCATCATTGGGCAGTTCTTC.

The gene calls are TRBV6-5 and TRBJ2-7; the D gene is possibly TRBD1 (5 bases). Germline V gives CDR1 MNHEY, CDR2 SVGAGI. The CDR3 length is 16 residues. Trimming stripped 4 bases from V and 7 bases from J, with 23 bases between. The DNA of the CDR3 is TGTGCCAGCAGTTTCTCGACAGCCGCTGGTACGTGGGAGCAGTACTTC. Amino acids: CASSFSTAAGTWEQYF.

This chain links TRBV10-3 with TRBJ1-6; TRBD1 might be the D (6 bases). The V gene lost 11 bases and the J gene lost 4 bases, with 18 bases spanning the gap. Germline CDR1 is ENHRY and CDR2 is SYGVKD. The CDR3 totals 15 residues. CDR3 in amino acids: CAPKEGEVYNSPLHF. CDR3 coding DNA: TGTGCCCCTAAGGAGGGGGAAGTATATAATTCACCCCTCCACTTT.

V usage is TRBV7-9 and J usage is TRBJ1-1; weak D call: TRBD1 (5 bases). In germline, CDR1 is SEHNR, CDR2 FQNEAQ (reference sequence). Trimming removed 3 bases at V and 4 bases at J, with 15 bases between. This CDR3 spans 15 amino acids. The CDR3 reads CASSFAGGGITEAFF. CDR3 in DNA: TGTGCCAGCAGCTTTGCGGGGGGGGGAATCACTGAAGCTTTCTTT.

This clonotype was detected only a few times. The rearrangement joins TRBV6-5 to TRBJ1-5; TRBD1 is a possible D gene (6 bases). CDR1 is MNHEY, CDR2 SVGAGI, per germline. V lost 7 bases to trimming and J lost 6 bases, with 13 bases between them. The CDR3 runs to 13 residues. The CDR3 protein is CASKQGLGQPQHF. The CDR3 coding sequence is TGTGCCAGCAAGCAGGGGTTAGGTCAGCCCCAGCATTTT.

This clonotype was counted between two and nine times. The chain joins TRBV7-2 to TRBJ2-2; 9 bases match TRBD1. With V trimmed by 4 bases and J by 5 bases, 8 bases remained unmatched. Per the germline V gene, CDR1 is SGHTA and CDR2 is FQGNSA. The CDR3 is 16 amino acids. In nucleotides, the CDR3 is TGTGCCAGCAGCTCTTACGGGACAGGGCGAACCGGGGAGCTGTTTTTT. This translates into CASSSYGTGRTGELFF.

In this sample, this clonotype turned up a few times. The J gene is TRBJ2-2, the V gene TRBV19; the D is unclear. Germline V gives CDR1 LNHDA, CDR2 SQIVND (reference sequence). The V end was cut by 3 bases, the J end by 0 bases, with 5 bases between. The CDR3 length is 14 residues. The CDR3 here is CASSIRSNTGELFF. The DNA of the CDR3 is TGTGCCAGTAGTATTAGGTCGAACACCGGGGAGCTGTTTTTT. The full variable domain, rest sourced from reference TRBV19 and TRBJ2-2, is DGGITQSPKYLFRKEGQNVTLSCEQNLNHDAMYWYRQDPGQGLRLIYYSQIVNDFQKGDIAEGYSVSREKKESFPLTVTSAQKNPTAFYLCASSIRSNTGELFFGEGSRLTVL.